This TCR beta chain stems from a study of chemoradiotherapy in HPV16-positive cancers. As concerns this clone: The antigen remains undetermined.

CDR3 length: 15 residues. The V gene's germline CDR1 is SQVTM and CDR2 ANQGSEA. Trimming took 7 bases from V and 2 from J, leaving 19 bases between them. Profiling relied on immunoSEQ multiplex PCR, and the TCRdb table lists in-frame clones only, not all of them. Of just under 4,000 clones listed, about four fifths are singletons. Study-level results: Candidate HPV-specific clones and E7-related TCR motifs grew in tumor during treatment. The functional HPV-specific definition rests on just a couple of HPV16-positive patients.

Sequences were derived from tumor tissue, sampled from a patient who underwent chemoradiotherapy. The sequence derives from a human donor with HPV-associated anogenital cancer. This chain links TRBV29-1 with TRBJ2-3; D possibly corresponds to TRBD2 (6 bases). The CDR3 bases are TGCAGCGCCGATTCCGGCGGGACGGTCACAGATACGCAGTATTTT. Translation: CSADSGGTVTDTQYF.